These 7 T cell receptor beta chains share one sample of origin, sequenced in a study of tumor and adjacent non-tumor tissue in lung cancer. RNA was extracted from bulk tissue without any cell sorting. Three rounds of nested PCR, following a modified ARM-PCR protocol, produced the TCRbeta library. TCRdb reprocessed the multiplex PCR reads with MiXCR, giving one entry per CDR3 protein. This table has 100,000 to 120,000 distinct CDR3 sequences, over 70% appearing once. Source material: lung tumor tissue. All receptors derive from a man between 70 and 80 years old with non-small cell lung cancer.

This clonotype was seen at least ten times. V usage is TRBV28 and J usage is TRBJ1-5; TRBD1 agrees at 7 bases. The V gene's germline CDR1 is MDHEN and CDR2 SYDVKM. Trimming at V came to 5 bases and at J to 6 bases, leaving 10 bases not matched to a gene. CDR3 length: 15 amino acids. The CDR3 DNA sequence: TGTGCCAGCAGTCCCCGACAGGGTTTGGGTCAGCCCCAGCATTTT. Residues: CASSPRQGLGQPQHF. Supplemented by reference TRBV28 and TRBJ1-5, the full variable domain reads DVKVTQSSRYLVKRTGEKVFLECVQDMDHENMFWYRQDPGLGLRLIYFSYDVKMKEKGDIPEGYSVSREKKERFSLILESASTNQTSMYLCASSPRQGLGQPQHFGDGTRLSIL.

With regard to this clonotype: The conserved phenylalanine or tryptophan is not found at the CDR3 terminus, so this likely reflects a read error. This chain connects TRBV4-1 to TRBJ1-1; maybe TRBD1 (6 bases). Trimming removed 4 bases at V and 0 bases at J, with 12 bases between. CDR1 and CDR2 (germline): MGHRA, YSYEKL. This CDR3 spans 15 amino acids. This CDR3 is CASSRVTGLNTEAFY. The CDR3 DNA is TGCGCCAGCAGCCGAGTTACAGGGTTGAACACTGAAGCTTTCTAT.

A remark on this clonotype: A read error may produce the germline difference seen at one junction end. The rearrangement uses TRBV4-1 and TRBJ1-6, with 9 bases that match TRBD1. CDR1 and CDR2 (germline): MGHRA, YSYEKL. The CDR3 consists of 19 residues. CDR3 sequence (DNA): TGCGCCAGCAGCCAAGAGGGACAGGGCCATGCATCCTATAATTCACCCCTCCATTTT. Encoded protein: CASSQEGQGHASYNSPLHF.

V gene TRBV30 combines with J gene TRBJ1-1, with D tentatively TRBD1 (5 bases). Germline-derived CDR1 and CDR2 are GTSNPN and SVGIG (reference sequence). The CDR3 length is 12 residues. CDR3 in amino acids: CTWSRDSGEAFF. The CDR3 nucleotides are TGTACGTGGAGTCGGGACTCAGGTGAAGCTTTCTTT.

A word on this clonotype: At one end the junction does not follow the germline gene, possibly because of a read error. This chain links TRBV4-1 with TRBJ1-4; weak D call: TRBD1 (5 bases). Germline CDR1 reads MGHRA; CDR2 reads YSYEKL. The CDR3 contains 16 residues. CDR3 amino acids: CARSQATSGDNEKLFF. In DNA, the CDR3 is TGCGCCAGAAGCCAAGCCACCTCGGGGGATAATGAAAAACTGTTTTTT.

This clonotype was found a few times. J is TRBJ2-7 and V is TRBV5-6; the match to TRBD1 covers 9 bases. The V segment lost 3 bases and the J segment 2 bases; nucleotides outside the gene matches: 9. Germline CDR1 is SGHDT and CDR2 is YYEEEE. The CDR3 has 16 amino acids. This CDR3 is CASSCNSGTGTYEQYF. DNA of the CDR3: TGTGCCAGCAGCTGCAACTCCGGGACAGGGACCTACGAGCAGTACTTC.

The genes are TRBV6-1 and TRBJ1-1; 9 bases align to TRBD1. Germline V lookup: CDR1 MNHNS, CDR2 SASEGT. Germline trimming cut 7 bases from V and 6 bases from J; bases unmatched to any gene: 12. CDR3 length: 15 amino acids. CDR3: CASTLRGQGHSEAFF. Here the CDR3 DNA reads TGTGCCAGCACCCTACGGGGACAGGGTCATTCTGAAGCTTTCTTT.